This entry lists 9 T cell receptor beta chains sequenced from one sample in a study of blood T cells in healthy people across ages. A sample-barcoded 5' primer and a J-beta primer mix were used in a second PCR of roughly 7 to 12 cycles. TCRdb re-called the 5' RACE reads with MiXCR, one entry per CDR3 protein. Among 900,000 to 950,000 distinct CDR3 sequences listed, approximately 32% were seen once. These sequences were also reported in another study, on T cells of mothers and their children.

The sample consisted of blood. The receptor set was obtained from a woman between 40 and 50 years old in good health.

The sample holds many counts of this clonotype. The rearrangement links TRBV7-2 to TRBJ2-1; the match to TRBD2 covers 7 bases. Germline CDR1 is SGHTA and CDR2 is FQGNSA. J was trimmed by 6 bases and V by 1 base; bases with no gene match: 9. The CDR3 sequence is 16 residues long. CDR3 amino acids: CASSLVFKLAANEQFF. The CDR3 DNA follows: TGTGCCAGCAGCTTAGTCTTTAAGCTAGCGGCCAATGAGCAGTTCTTC.

The chain uses TRBV24-1 and TRBJ1-5; D gene uncertain. The V gene lost 9 bases and the J gene lost 0 bases, with 11 bases spanning the gap. Germline V gene data show CDR1 as KGHDR and CDR2 as SFDVKD. The CDR3 has 14 residues. CDR3 loop: CATGPEYSNQPQHF. CDR3 in DNA: TGTGCCACCGGGCCGGAGTATAGCAATCAGCCCCAGCATTTT.

This clonotype came up a few times. The chain's CDR3 is CASSVKGQGIYEQYF. DNA for the CDR3: TGTGCCAGCAGCGTAAAGGGACAGGGGATCTACGAGCAGTACTTC. This chain links TRBV7-3 with TRBJ2-7; TRBD1 aligns across 10 bases. The germline gives CDR1 SGHTA, CDR2 FQGTGA. V was pared by 5 bases and J by 3 bases, with 7 bases of the junction left unmatched. The CDR3 length is 15 residues.

This clonotype was seen only once. At one end the junction does not follow the germline gene, possibly because of a read error. This chain joins TRBV18 and TRBJ2-5; D call uncertain. Per the germline V gene, CDR1 is KGHSH and CDR2 is LQKENI. This CDR3 has 12 residues. The DNA for the CDR3 is TGTGCCTGCTCACCAGTTCCAGAGACCCAGTACTTC. Translation: CACSPVPETQYF.

V and J are TRBV7-3 and TRBJ2-6, with 7 bases aligning to TRBD1. Germline CDR1 is SGHTA and CDR2 is FQGTGA. J was trimmed by 2 bases and V by 5 bases; bases with no gene match: 9. The CDR3 runs 17 residues. The CDR3 bases are TGTGCCAGCAGCCCTCCACAGGGGTCTGCTGGGGCCAACGTCCTGACTTTC. It codes for CASSPPQGSAGANVLTF. Looking up the rest from reference TRBV7-3 and TRBJ2-6 gives the full variable domain: GAGVSQTPSNKVTEKGKYVELRCDPISGHTALYWYRQSLGQGPEFLIYFQGTGAADDSGLPNDRFFAVRPEGSVSTLKIQRTERGDSAVYLCASSPPQGSAGANVLTFGAGSRLTVL.

Only a few counts were recorded for this clonotype. A read error may account for a junction end that differs from germline. The chain combines TRBV9 with TRBJ2-1; D is perhaps TRBD2 (7 bases). The CDR3 is 16 amino acids. Germline CDR1 and CDR2: SGDLS and YYNGEE. CDR3 amino acids: CASGVGGGIRRDEQFF. Here the CDR3 DNA reads TGTGCCAGCGGCGTAGGGGGGGGGATCCGAAGGGATGAGCAGTTCTTC.

CDR3 protein: CATSDLRGRDYNEQFF. CDR3 DNA: TGTGCCACCAGTGATTTGAGGGGTCGTGACTACAATGAGCAGTTCTTC. The rearrangement links TRBV24-1 to TRBJ2-1; weak D call: TRBD1 (5 bases). Germline V lookup: CDR1 KGHDR, CDR2 SFDVKD. This CDR3 region has 16 residues. V was shortened by 0 bases and J by 3 bases, with 11 bases between the two germline ends.

This clonotype was picked up a small number of times. The rearrangement joins TRBV4-1 to TRBJ1-1; D call uncertain. This CDR3 region has 11 residues. V was trimmed by 1 base and J by 10 bases, leaving 7 bases between them. CDR1 is MGHRA and CDR2 is YSYEKL in the germline V gene. The CDR3 region is CASSQGIGAFF. The CDR3 nucleotides read TGCGCCAGCAGCCAAGGGATTGGAGCTTTCTTT.

The V call is TRBV28, the J call TRBJ1-2, with TRBD1 matching 7 bases. CDR1 and CDR2 from the germline V gene are MDHEN and SYDVKM. The CDR3 consists of 15 residues. J was trimmed by 4 bases and V by 4 bases; bases with no gene match: 9. CDR3 nucleotides: TGTGCCAGCAGTTCTAGGGGCAGGGGGGCCTATGGCTACACCTTC. It encodes CASSSRGRGAYGYTF.